These 6 T cell receptor beta chains were sequenced from one sample in a study of immune characterization of retroperitoneal liposarcoma. One entry per CDR3 protein, called by TCRdb with MiXCR from the PCR reads. Of more than 9,500 distinct CDR3 sequences detected, around 24% appear once; the ten largest clones hold 9.1%. The sample was tumor tissue. These receptors all stem from a female donor with retroperitoneal liposarcoma.

This clonotype was observed a few times. This sequence joins TRBV6-1 and TRBJ1-5; 10 nucleotides match TRBD1. The CDR3 length is 16 residues. V dropped 0 bases and J dropped 9; count of bases not matched to a gene: 8. CDR1 MNHNS and CDR2 SASEGT come from the germline V gene. CDR3 sequence (DNA): TGTGCCAGCAGTGAAGCGCTTGGGACAGGGGTTTTGCCCCAGCATTTT. Translation gives CASSEALGTGVLPQHF.

Written as DNA, the CDR3 is TGTGCCATCAGTGAGGGGACTAGCGGACTCACAGATACGCAGTATTTT. Its translation is CAISEGTSGLTDTQYF. This chain links TRBV10-3 with TRBJ2-3, with 11 bases lining up with TRBD2. V shed 2 bases, J shed 2 bases, and the junction held 3 bases outside the gene matches. This CDR3 contains 16 residues. Germline loops: CDR1 ENHRY, CDR2 SYGVKD.

This clonotype was seen many times. This chain uses TRBV6-1 with TRBJ2-1; D gene uncertain. V was shortened by 3 bases and J by 13 bases, with 22 bases between the two germline ends. The CDR3 totals 15 residues. In germline, CDR1 is MNHNS, CDR2 SASEGT. The CDR3 sequence: CASSDTEAYQETQFF. Written as DNA, the CDR3 is TGTGCCAGCAGTGACACCGAGGCGTACCAAGAGACCCAGTTCTTC.

This clonotype appeared a few times. J is TRBJ2-5 and V is TRBV4-1; D is possibly TRBD1 (5 bases). V was shortened by 0 bases and J by 2 bases, with 10 bases between the two germline ends. CDR1 is MGHRA and CDR2 is YSYEKL in the germline V gene. The CDR3 has 15 residues. CDR3 sequence (DNA): TGCGCCAGCAGCCAAGAGACAGCCGTTCAAGAGACCCAGTACTTC. Translating gives CASSQETAVQETQYF.

This chain joins TRBV4-1 and TRBJ2-3; D might be TRBD1 (6 bases). Germline CDR1 is MGHRA and CDR2 is YSYEKL. The germline V and J ends were trimmed by 1 base and 1 base, with 9 bases remaining between them. The CDR3 totals 15 residues. The CDR3 spells CASSQGGRGTDTQYF. The CDR3 nucleotides are TGCGCCAGCAGCCAAGGGGGGCGCGGCACAGATACGCAGTATTTT.

Only a few counts were recorded for this clonotype. The J gene is TRBJ2-6, the V gene TRBV6-1, with D unclear. Per germline, CDR1 MNHNS and CDR2 SASEGT. The CDR3 has 15 amino acids. V was shortened by 8 bases and J by 0 bases, with 11 bases between the two germline ends. CDR3 region: CASVWSISGANVLTF. The CDR3 DNA reads as TGTGCCAGCGTGTGGAGTATCTCTGGGGCCAACGTCCTGACTTTC.